This entry lists 4 T cell receptor beta chains sequenced from one sample in a study of cytomegalovirus exposure and HLA in healthy donors. Amplification used 60 Vbeta primers and 13 Jbeta primers. Assay: immunoSEQ multiplex PCR; the TCRdb copy retains only in-frame clones and omits some. The sample contains 180,000 or so clones, 80% to 85% of which appear only once. The sample comprised PBMCs. The receptors come from a woman aged 50 to 60 in good health and CMV-seropositive.

The rearrangement links TRBV27 to TRBJ2-2; 8 bases are a match to TRBD2. J gave up 0 bases and V 8 bases, and 11 bases lay outside the gene matches. The CDR3 spans 17 residues. Germline values: CDR1 MNHEY, CDR2 SMNVEV (reference sequence). The chain's CDR3 is CASRRLAGNSNTGELFF. The CDR3 DNA is TGTGCCAGCCGGAGGCTAGCGGGCAACTCGAACACCGGGGAGCTGTTTTTT.

This clone was counted once. V and J are TRBV28 and TRBJ1-4, with D unresolved. V lost 11 bases, J lost 5 bases, and 15 bases lay in between. Germline V gene data show CDR1 as MDHEN and CDR2 as SYDVKM. This CDR3 is 13 amino acids long. CDR3 nucleotides: TGTGCCGGCCGGCTGAATAGCAATGAAAAACTGTTTTTT. Amino acids: CAGRLNSNEKLFF.

The V call is TRBV7-9, the J call TRBJ1-1; D ambiguous. The CDR3 consists of 14 residues. Trimming stripped 1 base from V and 0 bases from J, with 6 bases between. Germline CDR1 reads SEHNR; CDR2 reads FQNEAQ (reference sequence). CDR3 coding DNA: TGTGCCAGCAGCTTAGGAGGGATGAACACTGAAGCTTTCTTT. Amino acid sequence: CASSLGGMNTEAFF.

Concerning this clone itself: One junction end disagrees with the germline gene, perhaps due to a read error. This chain links TRBV13 with TRBJ2-6, with TRBD1 as a possible D gene (5 bases). Germline CDR1 and CDR2: PRHDT and FYEKMQ (reference sequence). The CDR3 length is 16 residues. The CDR3 bases are TGTGCCAGCAGCTACAGGACCAATTCTGGGGCCAACGGCCTGACTTTC. It encodes CASSYRTNSGANGLTF.